Sequencing of this TCR beta chain was carried out in a study of cytomegalovirus exposure and HLA in healthy donors. General study points: With high specificity and sensitivity, the classifier reportedly diagnosed cytomegalovirus status. Presence/absence analyses treated sequencing depth as roughly uniform across donors.

Use of 60 Vbeta and 13 Jbeta primers characterized the PCR. Clones were sequenced by immunoSEQ multiplex PCR, and TCRdb holds only the in-frame ones, with some missing. The sample has around 53,000 clones, and its top ten clones hold 9% to 15%. Concerning this clone: The antigen remains undetermined.

The V gene's germline CDR1 is MDHEN and CDR2 SYDVKM. V lost 11 bases and J 7 bases, leaving 23 bases between the germline ends. The CDR3 is 14 residues long. Each of the donors was a healthy bone marrow donor. Although they were nominally healthy when sampled, donors likely had unrecorded immune exposures. The V and J genes are TRBV28 and TRBJ1-2, with a tentative D call TRBD1 (5 bases). The sequencing input was PBMCs. This sequence was found in a woman under 40 in good health and CMV-seropositive. The CDR3 DNA sequence: TGTGCCGGGGACTCCCCTCGGCGCAGGAGTGGCTACACCTTC. Protein product: CAGDSPRRRSGYTF.